This TCR beta chain appears in the sequencing data of a study of OX40 agonist ivuxolimab in advanced cancers. Drawing of blood for sampling happened at baseline, at cycle 4 day 1, and at cycle 7 day 1. J was trimmed by 4 bases and V by 7 bases; bases with no gene match: 2. This CDR3 has 13 residues. The V gene's germline CDR1 is LNHDA and CDR2 SQIVND (reference sequence). Assay used: immunoSEQ multiplex PCR; TCRdb lists only in-frame clones, some missing. The data contain approximately 99,000 clones, approximately 94% of them singletons. V usage is TRBV19 and J usage is TRBJ2-2; 8 bases align to TRBD2. The TCR sequence derives from an adult with an advanced solid tumor such as melanoma, head and neck, liver or kidney cancer. The sequencing here drew on CD4+ or CD8+ T cells sorted from blood, taken in a trial of the OX40 agonist ivuxolimab. CDR3: CASTLAGTGELFF. The CDR3 region has the DNA TGTGCCAGTACCCTAGCGGGCACCGGGGAGCTGTTTTTT.